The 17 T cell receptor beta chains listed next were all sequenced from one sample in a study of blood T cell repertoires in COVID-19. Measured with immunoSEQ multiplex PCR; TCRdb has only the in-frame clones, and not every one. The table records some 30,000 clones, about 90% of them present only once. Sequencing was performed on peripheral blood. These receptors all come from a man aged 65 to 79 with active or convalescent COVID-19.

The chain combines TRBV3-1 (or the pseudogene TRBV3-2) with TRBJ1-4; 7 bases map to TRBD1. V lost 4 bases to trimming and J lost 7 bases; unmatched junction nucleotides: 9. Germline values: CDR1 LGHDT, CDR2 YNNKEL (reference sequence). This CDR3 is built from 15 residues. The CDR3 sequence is CASSRKTGRGEKLFF. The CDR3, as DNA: TGTGCCAGCAGCCGAAAGACAGGGCGGGGTGAAAAACTGTTTTTT.

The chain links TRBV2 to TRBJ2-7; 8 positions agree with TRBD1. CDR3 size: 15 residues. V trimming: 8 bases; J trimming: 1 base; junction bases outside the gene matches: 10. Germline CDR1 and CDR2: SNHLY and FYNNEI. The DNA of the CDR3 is TGTGCCAGCGAATGGGCAGGGGGCGGGTCCTACGAGCAGTACTTC. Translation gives CASEWAGGGSYEQYF.

The CDR3 DNA is TGCGCCAGCAGCCAAGATGGCGGCCCTGAAGCTTTCTTT. Protein: CASSQDGGPEAFF. This chain connects TRBV4-1 to TRBJ1-1; D unclear. The CDR3 length is 13 residues. Germline V gene sequence: CDR1 MGHRA, CDR2 YSYEKL. V was pared by 0 bases and J by 6 bases, with 8 bases between.

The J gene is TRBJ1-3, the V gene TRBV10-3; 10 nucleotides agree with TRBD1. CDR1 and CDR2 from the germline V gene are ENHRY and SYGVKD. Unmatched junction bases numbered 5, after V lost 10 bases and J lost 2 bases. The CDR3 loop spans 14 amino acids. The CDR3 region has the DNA TGTGCCAACGGACAGGGGGATACTGGAAACACCATATATTTT. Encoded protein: CANGQGDTGNTIYF.

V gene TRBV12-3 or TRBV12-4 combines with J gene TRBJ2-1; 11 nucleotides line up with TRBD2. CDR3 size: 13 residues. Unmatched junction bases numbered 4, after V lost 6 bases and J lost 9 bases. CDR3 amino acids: CASRSSGGTEQFF. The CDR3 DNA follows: TGTGCCAGCAGATCTAGCGGGGGGACTGAGCAGTTCTTC.

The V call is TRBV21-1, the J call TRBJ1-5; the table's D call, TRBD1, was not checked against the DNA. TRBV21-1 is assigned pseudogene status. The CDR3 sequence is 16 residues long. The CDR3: CASSKISRQPYQPQHF. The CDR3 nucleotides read TGTGCCAGCAGCAAAATCTCCAGACAACCTTATCAGCCCCAGCATTTT.

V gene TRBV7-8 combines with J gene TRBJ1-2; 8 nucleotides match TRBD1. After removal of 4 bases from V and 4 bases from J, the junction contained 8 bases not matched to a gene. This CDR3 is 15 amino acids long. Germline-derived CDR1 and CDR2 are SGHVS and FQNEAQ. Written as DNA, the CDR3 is TGTGCCAGCAGCTCCCGATGGACAGGGCCCTATGGCTACACCTTC. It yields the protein CASSSRWTGPYGYTF.

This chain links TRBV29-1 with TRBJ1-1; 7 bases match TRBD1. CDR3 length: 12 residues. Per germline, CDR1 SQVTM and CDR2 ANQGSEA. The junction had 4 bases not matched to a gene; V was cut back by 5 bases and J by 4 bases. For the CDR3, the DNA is TGCAGCGTTAGCAGGGGGACCACTGAAGCTTTCTTT. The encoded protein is CSVSRGTTEAFF. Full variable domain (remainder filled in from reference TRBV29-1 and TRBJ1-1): SAVISQKPSRDICQRGTSLTIQCQVDSQVTMMFWYRQQPGQSLTLIATANQGSEATYESGFVIDKFPISRPNLTFSTLTVSNMSPEDSSIYLCSVSRGTTEAFFGQGTRLTVV.

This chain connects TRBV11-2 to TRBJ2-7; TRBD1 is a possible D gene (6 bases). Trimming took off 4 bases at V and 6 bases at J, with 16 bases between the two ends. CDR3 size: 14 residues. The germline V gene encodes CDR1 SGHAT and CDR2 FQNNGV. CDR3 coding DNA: TGTGCCAGCAGCTCCACGGGACAAGGGGTCGAGCAGTACTTC. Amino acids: CASSSTGQGVEQYF. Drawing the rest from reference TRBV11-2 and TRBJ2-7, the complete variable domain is EAGVAQSPRYKIIEKRQSVAFWCNPISGHATLYWYQQILGQGPKLLIQFQNNGVVDDSQLPKDRFSAERLKGVDSTLKIQPAKLEDSAVYLCASSSTGQGVEQYFGPGTRLTVT.

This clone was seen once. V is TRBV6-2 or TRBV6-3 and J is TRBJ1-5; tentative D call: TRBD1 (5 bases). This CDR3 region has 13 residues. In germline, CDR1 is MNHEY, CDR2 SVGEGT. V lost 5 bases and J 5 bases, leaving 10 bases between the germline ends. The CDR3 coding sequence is TGTGCCAGCAGTACAGGACCTGATCAGCCCCAGCATTTT. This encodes CASSTGPDQPQHF.

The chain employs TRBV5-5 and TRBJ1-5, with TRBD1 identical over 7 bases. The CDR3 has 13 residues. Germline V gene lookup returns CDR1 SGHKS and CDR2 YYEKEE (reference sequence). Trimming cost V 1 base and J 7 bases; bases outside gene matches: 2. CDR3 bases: TGTGCCAGCAGCTTGACAGGGGACCAGCCCCAGCATTTT. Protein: CASSLTGDQPQHF.

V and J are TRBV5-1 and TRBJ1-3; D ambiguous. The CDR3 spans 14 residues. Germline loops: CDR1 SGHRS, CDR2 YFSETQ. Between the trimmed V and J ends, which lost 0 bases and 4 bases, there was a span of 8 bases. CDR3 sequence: CASSLDTAGNTIYF. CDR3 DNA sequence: TGCGCCAGCAGCTTGGATACAGCCGGAAACACCATATATTTT.

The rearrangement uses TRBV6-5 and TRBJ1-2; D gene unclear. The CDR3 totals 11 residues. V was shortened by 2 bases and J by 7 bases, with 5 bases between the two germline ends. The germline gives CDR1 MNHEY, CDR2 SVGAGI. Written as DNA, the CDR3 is TGTGCCAGCAGTTACGGAGGTGGCTACACCTTC. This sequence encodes CASSYGGGYTF.

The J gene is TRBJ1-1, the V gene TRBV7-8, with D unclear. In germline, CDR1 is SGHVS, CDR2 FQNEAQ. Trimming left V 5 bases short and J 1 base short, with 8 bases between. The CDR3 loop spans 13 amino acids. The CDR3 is CASSGWRNTEAFF. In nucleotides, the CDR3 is TGTGCCAGCAGCGGTTGGAGGAACACTGAAGCTTTCTTT.

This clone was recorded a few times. The CDR3 coding sequence is TGTGCCAGCAGCCTTGGTCGAGGCTATGGCTACACCTTC. Encoded protein: CASSLGRGYGYTF. The chain links TRBV7-3 to TRBJ1-2; D unresolved. CDR3 length equals 13 residues. Germline V gene sequence: CDR1 SGHTA, CDR2 FQGTGA. Between the trimmed V and J ends, which lost 5 bases and 4 bases, there was a span of 11 bases.

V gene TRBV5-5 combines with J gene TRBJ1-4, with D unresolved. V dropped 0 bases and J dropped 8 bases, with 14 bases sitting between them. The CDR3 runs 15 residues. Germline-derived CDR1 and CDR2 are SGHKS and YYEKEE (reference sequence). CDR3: CASSLETGNGEKLFF. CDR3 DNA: TGTGCCAGCAGCTTGGAAACGGGAAACGGAGAAAAACTGTTTTTT.

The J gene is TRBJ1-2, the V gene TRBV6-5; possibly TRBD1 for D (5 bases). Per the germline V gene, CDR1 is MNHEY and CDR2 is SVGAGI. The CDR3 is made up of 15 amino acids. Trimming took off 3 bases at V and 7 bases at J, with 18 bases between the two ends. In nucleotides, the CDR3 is TGTGCCAGCAGTTATATGGGCCCATTAAGGGGTGGCTACACCTTC. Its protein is CASSYMGPLRGGYTF.